The T cell receptor beta chain under discussion was sequenced for a study of cytomegalovirus exposure and HLA in healthy donors (TCRdb year 2017). Looking at the study overall: The 500 to 800 repertoires of the first cohort and the approximately 110 validation repertoires were produced on the same platform, according to a later analysis. High-throughput TCR immunosequencing, statistical association of individual TCRs with disease status, and machine learning were combined to predict cytomegalovirus infection status. The study aimed to test whether signatures of past pathogen exposure could be identified by cataloging public T cell receptors. In addition to the first cohort of 650 to 800 subjects, a separate validation cohort of some 120 different subjects was used.

In the case of this clone: It lacks a known antigen. Per-base qualities were not stored, and no clone one base away is much larger.

Library preparation used the immunoSEQ multiplex PCR assay. On the study's bioinformatics: A statistical classification framework was built for diagnosing cytomegalovirus status from the catalog of TCR beta chain sequences. TCRdb retrieved this table from immuneACCESS and kept in-frame rearrangements only. Not all clones are present; in checked studies, unresolved V genes account for under half, and no reason is known for the remainder. V and J calls and clone size are those listed in that table; D and trimming were worked out from the DNA. For this sample the table gives roughly 150,000 clones, of which about 95% were detected only once. Together, the top ten hold 1.5% to 2% of the sample. The donors belonged to the validation cohort of about 120 subjects, which was separate from the 666-subject first cohort. Study-level results and caveats: The classifier was reported to diagnose cytomegalovirus status with high specificity and sensitivity in both the original and validation cohorts. Most TCR sequences were seen in very few donors, while some public TCRs were found in many individuals. All 120 or so repertoires were used to score co-occurrence in the validation cohort in a later analysis, because that analysis had no HLA typing for the cohort. A later analysis found that TCRs clustered in the first cohort also tended to co-occur in the 110 or so validation repertoires, with 90% to 95% of cluster scores above 0. The study listed 150 to 200 TCR beta chains as associated with cytomegalovirus. A few of the identified cytomegalovirus-associated TCR beta chains were confirmed in vitro to be specific for cytomegalovirus antigens. It was suggested by the authors that the approach could potentially be generalized to other disease states and immunological phenotypes.

Looking up the germline V gene (reference sequence) yields CDR1 MNHEY and CDR2 SMNVEV. V loses 0 bases at its end and J loses 0 bases; junction bases beyond the gene matches: 9. The CDR3 holds 20 amino acids from the cysteine to the phenylalanine. The CDR3 DNA has 60 bases and is translated from base 1. Sequencing was performed on PBMCs. The clonotype comes from a man younger than 35 in good health and CMV-seropositive. The chain uses TRBV27 and TRBJ2-7; 15 of the junction bases match TRBD2. The DNA sequence is as follows: TGTGCCAGCAGTTTATCGGTGGGACTAGCGGGAGGACTGAGCTCCTACGAGCAGTACTTC. Its coded protein is CASSLSVGLAGGLSSYEQYF.